This T cell receptor (beta chain) emerged from a study of blood T cell repertoires in COVID-19. V trimming: 4 bases; J trimming: 6 bases; junction bases outside the gene matches: 9. CDR3 length: 14 amino acids. Germline CDR1 and CDR2: SGHRS and YFSETQ. Measured with immunoSEQ multiplex PCR; TCRdb has only the in-frame clones, and not every one. In the table there are approximately 210,000 clones, around 84% of which are singletons. Input material: PBMCs or T cells enriched from blood (not recorded which). The clonotype was recovered from a man younger than 40 with acute COVID-19. V and J are TRBV5-1 and TRBJ1-2; 7 nucleotides line up with TRBD1. The CDR3 loop is CASSAYRGGDGYTF. In DNA form, the CDR3 reads TGCGCCAGCAGCGCCTATCGAGGGGGCGATGGCTACACCTTC.